The clone carrying this TCR beta chain was seen more than once but under ten times. Construction of TCR beta libraries relied on iRepertoire HTBI primers and on Arm-PCR targeting CDR3 regions. MiXCR, run by TCRdb on the multiplex PCR reads, gives a single entry per CDR3 protein. Among about 440,000 distinct CDR3 sequences listed, 15% to 20% were seen once. This sample is drawn from a study of regulatory T cells in long-lasting Graves disease. Time point given: newly diagnosed GD, antithyroid drugs for less than 3 months. The TCR library was made from RNA that had been extracted from PBMCs in TRIzol. The CDR3 spans 15 residues. The V end lost 4 bases, the J end lost 11 bases, and 24 bases lay between the germline ends. From germline, CDR1 is SGHDT and CDR2 YYEEEE. The data also belong to a second study, concerning T cells in Graves' hyperthyroidism and ophthalmopathy.

V usage is TRBV5-6 and J usage is TRBJ1-1; D uncertain. The sample was peripheral blood mononuclear cells (PBMCs), taken at new diagnosis, from a patient treated with antithyroid drugs. The clonotype originates from a woman in her twenties or thirties with Graves disease. DNA of the CDR3: TGTGCCAGCAGCCTCTTCTTAGGCAGAAACAGCGGGGCTTTCTTT. Residues: CASSLFLGRNSGAFF.